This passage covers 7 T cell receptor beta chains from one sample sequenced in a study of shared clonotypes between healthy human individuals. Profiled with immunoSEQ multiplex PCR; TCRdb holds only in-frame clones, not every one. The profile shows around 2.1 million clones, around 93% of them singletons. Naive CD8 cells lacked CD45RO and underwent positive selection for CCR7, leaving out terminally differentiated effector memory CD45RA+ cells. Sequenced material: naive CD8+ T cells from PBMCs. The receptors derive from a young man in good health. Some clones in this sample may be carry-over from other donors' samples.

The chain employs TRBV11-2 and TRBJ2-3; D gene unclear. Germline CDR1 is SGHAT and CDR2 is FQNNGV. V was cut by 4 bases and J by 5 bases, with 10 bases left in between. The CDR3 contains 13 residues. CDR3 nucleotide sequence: TGTGCCAGCAGCTCACCTTTGGGAGATACGCAGTATTTT. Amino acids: CASSSPLGDTQYF.

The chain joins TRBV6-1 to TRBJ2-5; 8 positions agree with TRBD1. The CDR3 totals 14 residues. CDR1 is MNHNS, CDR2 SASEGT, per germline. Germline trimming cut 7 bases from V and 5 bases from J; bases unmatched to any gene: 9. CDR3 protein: CASTTGQGGETQYF. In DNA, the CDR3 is TGTGCCAGCACCACAGGACAGGGTGGGGAGACCCAGTACTTC.

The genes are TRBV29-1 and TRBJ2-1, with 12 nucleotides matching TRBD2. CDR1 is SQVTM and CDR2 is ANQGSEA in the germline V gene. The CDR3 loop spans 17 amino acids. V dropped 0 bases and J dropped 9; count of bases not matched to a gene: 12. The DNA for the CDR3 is TGCAGCGTTGAAGAGTTGGACGCTTCTAGCGGGAGGGGTGAGCAGTTCTTC. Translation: CSVEELDASSGRGEQFF.

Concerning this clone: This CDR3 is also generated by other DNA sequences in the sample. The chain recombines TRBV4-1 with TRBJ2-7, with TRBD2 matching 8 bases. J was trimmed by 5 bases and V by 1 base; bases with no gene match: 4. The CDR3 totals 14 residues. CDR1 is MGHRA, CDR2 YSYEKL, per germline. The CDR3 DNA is TGCGCCAGCAGCCAAGGTACTAGCGGAGACGAGCAGTACTTC. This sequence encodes CASSQGTSGDEQYF.

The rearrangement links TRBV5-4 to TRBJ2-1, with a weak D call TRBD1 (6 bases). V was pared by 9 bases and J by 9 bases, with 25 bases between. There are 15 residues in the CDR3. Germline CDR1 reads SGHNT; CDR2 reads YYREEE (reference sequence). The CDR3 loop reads CATRVDRPPAGEQFF. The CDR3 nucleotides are TGTGCCACCAGGGTCGACAGGCCCCCGGCGGGTGAGCAGTTCTTC.

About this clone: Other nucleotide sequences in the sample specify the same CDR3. The CDR3 DNA follows: TGTGCCAGCAGCCCAGGGGCTTCCTACGAGCAGTACTTC. It encodes CASSPGASYEQYF. This sequence joins TRBV11-2 and TRBJ2-7, with D possibly being TRBD1 (6 bases). This CDR3 is 13 amino acids long. CDR1 and CDR2 from the germline V gene are SGHAT and FQNNGV. V shed 5 bases and J shed 1 base, with 9 bases lying between them.

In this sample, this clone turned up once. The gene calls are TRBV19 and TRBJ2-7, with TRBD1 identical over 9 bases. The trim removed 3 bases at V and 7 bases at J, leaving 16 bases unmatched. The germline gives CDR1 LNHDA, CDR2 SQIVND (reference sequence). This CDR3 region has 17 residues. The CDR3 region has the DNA TGTGCCAGTAGTATTAGTTCCCTGACAGGGGGTTTACGGGAGCAGTACTTC. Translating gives CASSISSLTGGLREQYF.